Each of the 9 T cell receptor beta chains below was sequenced from the same sample in a study of tumor and adjacent non-tumor tissue in lung cancer. Three rounds of nested PCR, following a modified ARM-PCR protocol, produced the TCRbeta library. MiXCR, run by TCRdb on the multiplex PCR reads, gives a single entry per CDR3 protein. The sample lists 110,000 or so distinct CDR3 sequences; around 57% were seen once. The template was RNA from unsorted bulk tissue. Distant lung tissue was collected more than 3 cm away from the tumor edge. Material for sequencing was distant non-tumor lung tissue. The source of these receptors is a man between 60 and 75 years old with non-small cell lung cancer.

In the case of this clonotype: The CDR3 does not close with the conserved phenylalanine or tryptophan, likely indicating a read error. The V call is TRBV13, the J call TRBJ2-1; TRBD2 might be the D (5 bases). V was cut by 5 bases and J by 6 bases, with 20 bases left in between. This CDR3 comprises 16 residues. Germline assignment: CDR1 PRHDT and CDR2 FYEKMQ (reference sequence). CDR3 coding DNA: TGTGCCAGCAGCCCACCGCTAACGGGATGGCCCAATGAGCAGTTCTTA. It encodes CASSPPLTGWPNEQFL.

The chain couples TRBV11-2 to TRBJ1-5, with D perhaps TRBD1 (5 bases). This CDR3 region has 14 residues. Per the germline V gene, CDR1 is SGHAT and CDR2 is FQNNGV. CDR3 residues: CVSSPTEGNQPQHF. CDR3 nucleotides: TGTGTAAGCAGCCCGACAGAGGGCAATCAGCCCCAGCATTTT.

A few counts support this clonotype. This may be a read error, as it is one base from a much larger clone. The V gene is TRBV13, the J gene TRBJ2-1; a weak D match, TRBD2 (6 bases). The V gene lost 6 bases and the J gene lost 6 bases, with 18 bases spanning the gap. This CDR3 contains 15 residues. CDR1 and CDR2 from the germline V gene are PRHDT and FYEKMQ (reference sequence). CDR3 nucleotide sequence: TGTGCCAGCAGTCGGAGGGCGGACCTTACCAATGAGCAGTTCTTC. As protein: CASSRRADLTNEQFF.

This chain links TRBV29-1 with TRBJ2-7; perhaps TRBD2 as D (5 bases). V lost 8 bases, J lost 5 bases, and 19 bases lay in between. CDR3 length equals 13 residues. Germline CDR1 and CDR2: SQVTM and ANQGSEA. As DNA, the CDR3 is TGCAGCCACTCCGAGGGCATGGCCGACGAGCAGTACTTC. Protein sequence: CSHSEGMADEQYF.

A remark on this clonotype: The junction departs from the called germline gene at one end, perhaps through a read error. The V and J genes are TRBV29-1 and TRBJ2-1, with TRBD2 matching over 13 bases. Germline V gene lookup returns CDR1 SQVTM and CDR2 ANQGSEA. CDR3 length equals 18 residues. DNA for the CDR3: TGCAGCGCACAGACAGTCCCGGGACTAGCGGGATCCTACAATAAGCAGTTTTTC. This encodes CSAQTVPGLAGSYNKQFF.

This clonotype was seen a handful of times. The chain couples TRBV7-9 to TRBJ2-5, with 7 positions matching TRBD2. The CDR3 has 15 amino acids. V lost 5 bases and J lost 2; bases outside the gene matches: 8. In germline, CDR1 is SEHNR, CDR2 FQNEAQ (reference sequence). CDR3 sequence reads: CASSPGRPGQETQYF. The CDR3 DNA reads TGTGCCAGCAGCCCCGGGAGGCCGGGTCAAGAGACCCAGTACTTC.

This clonotype turned up a few times. Since a much larger clone is just one base distant, this may be a read error. The conserved final phenylalanine or tryptophan is absent from the CDR3, which likely points to a read error. The J gene is TRBJ2-2, the V gene TRBV6-5, with D unclear. The CDR3 is 13 amino acids. Germline V lookup: CDR1 MNHEY, CDR2 SVGAGI. V lost 2 bases to trimming and J lost 11 bases, with 12 bases between them. CDR3 in DNA: TGTGCCAGCAGTTACCTGGGAAAACGAGAGCTGTTTCTT. It yields the protein CASSYLGKRELFL.

Details on this clonotype: No conserved phenylalanine or tryptophan is present at the end of the CDR3, so a read error is the likely explanation. The CDR3, as DNA: TGTGCCAGCGAAACCGACAGGGATTCACCCCTCCACTCT. Its translation: CASETDRDSPLHS. The chain combines TRBV25-1 with TRBJ1-6; 7 bases map to TRBD1. Germline V gene sequence: CDR1 MGHDK, CDR2 SYGVNS. The CDR3 runs 13 residues. With V trimmed by 8 bases and J by 8 bases, 6 bases remained unmatched.

J is TRBJ2-2 and V is TRBV6-2 or TRBV6-3; D is possibly TRBD2 (6 bases). Germline V gene sequence: CDR1 MNHEY, CDR2 SVGEGT. The ends were cut back, 4 bases at V and 3 bases at J, with 6 bases in the middle. The CDR3 has 13 amino acids. DNA for the CDR3: TGTGCCAGCAGTTCGGGAGACACCGGGGAGCTGTTTTTT. It yields the protein CASSSGDTGELFF.